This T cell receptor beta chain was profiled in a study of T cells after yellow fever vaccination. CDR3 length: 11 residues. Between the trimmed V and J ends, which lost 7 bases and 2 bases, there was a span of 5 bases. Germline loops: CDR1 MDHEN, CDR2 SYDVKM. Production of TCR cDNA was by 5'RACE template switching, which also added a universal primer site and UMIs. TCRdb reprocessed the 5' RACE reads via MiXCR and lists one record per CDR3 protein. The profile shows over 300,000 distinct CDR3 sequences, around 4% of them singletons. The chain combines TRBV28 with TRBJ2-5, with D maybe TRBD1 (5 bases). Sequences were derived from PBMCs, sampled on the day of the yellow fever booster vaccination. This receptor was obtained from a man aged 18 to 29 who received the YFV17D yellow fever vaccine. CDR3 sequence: CASKGQETQYF. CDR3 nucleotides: TGTGCCAGCAAGGGGCAAGAGACCCAGTACTTC.